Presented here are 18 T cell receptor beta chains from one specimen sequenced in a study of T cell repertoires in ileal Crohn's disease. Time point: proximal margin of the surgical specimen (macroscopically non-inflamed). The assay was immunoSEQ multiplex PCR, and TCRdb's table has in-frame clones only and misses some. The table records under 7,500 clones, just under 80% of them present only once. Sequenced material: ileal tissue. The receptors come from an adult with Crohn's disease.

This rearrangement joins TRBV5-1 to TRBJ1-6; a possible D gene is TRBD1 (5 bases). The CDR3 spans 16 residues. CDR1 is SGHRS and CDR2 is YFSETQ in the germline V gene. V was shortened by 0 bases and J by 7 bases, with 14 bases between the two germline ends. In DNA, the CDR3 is TGCGCCAGCAGCTTGGGGAGTGTCAGGGCGAATTCACCCCTCCACTTT. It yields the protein CASSLGSVRANSPLHF.

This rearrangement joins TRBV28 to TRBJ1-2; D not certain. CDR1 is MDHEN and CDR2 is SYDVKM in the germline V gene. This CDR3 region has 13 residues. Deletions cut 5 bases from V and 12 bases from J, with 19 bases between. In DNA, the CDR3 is TGTGCCAGCAGTCCCCCCACTCCGGTAATTAACACCTTC. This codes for CASSPPTPVINTF.

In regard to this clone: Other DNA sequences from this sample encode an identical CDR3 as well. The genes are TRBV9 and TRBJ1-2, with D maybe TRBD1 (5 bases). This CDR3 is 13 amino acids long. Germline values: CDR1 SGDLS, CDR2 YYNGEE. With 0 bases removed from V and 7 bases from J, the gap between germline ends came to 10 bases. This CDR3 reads CASSVEGTGGYTF. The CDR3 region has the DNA TGTGCCAGCAGCGTAGAAGGGACTGGTGGCTACACCTTC.

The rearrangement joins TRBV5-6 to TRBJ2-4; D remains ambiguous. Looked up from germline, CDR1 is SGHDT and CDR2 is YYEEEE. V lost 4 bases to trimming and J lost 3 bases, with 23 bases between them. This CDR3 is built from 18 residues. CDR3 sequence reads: CASSPVGDIKSVKNIQYF. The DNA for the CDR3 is TGTGCCAGCAGCCCGGTTGGGGATATCAAAAGTGTCAAAAACATTCAGTACTTC.

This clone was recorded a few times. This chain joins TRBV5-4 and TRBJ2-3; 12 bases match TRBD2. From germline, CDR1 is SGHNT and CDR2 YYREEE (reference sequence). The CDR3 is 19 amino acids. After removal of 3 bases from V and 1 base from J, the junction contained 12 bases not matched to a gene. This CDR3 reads CASSSSYKSSGGGTDTQYF. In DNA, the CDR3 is TGTGCCAGCAGCTCGAGCTATAAGTCTAGCGGGGGGGGCACAGATACGCAGTATTTT.

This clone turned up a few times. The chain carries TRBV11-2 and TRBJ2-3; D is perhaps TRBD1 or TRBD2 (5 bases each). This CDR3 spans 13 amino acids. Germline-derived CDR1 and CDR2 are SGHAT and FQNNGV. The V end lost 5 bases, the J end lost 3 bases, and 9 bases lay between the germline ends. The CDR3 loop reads CASSRDQTDTQYF. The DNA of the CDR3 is TGTGCCAGCAGCCGGGACCAGACAGATACGCAGTATTTT.

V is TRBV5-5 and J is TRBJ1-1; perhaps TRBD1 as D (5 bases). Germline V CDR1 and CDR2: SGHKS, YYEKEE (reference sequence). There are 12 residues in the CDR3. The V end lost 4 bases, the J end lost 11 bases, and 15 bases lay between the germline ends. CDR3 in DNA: TGTGCCAGCAGCGTTCTGGGGCCAGCTGCTTTCTTT. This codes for CASSVLGPAAFF.

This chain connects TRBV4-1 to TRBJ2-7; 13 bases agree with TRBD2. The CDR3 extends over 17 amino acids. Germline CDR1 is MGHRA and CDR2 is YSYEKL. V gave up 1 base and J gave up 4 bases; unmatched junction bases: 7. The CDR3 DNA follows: TGCGCCAGCAGCCAAGTCTCAGTGACTAGCGGGAGGTACGAGCAGTACTTC. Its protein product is CASSQVSVTSGRYEQYF.

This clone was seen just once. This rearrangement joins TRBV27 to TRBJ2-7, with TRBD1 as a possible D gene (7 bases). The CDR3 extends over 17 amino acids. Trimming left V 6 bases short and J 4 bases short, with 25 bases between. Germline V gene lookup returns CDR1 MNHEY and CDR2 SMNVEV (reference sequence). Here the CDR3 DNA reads TGTGCCAGCAGCCAGGGGGGACCAGGGGCCGGCACTTACGAGCAGTACTTC. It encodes CASSQGGPGAGTYEQYF.

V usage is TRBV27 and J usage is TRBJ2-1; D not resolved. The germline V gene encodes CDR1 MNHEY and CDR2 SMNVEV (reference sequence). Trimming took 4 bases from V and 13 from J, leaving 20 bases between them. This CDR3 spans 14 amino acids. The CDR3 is CASSSNPRDQKQFF. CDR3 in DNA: TGTGCCAGCAGTTCCAACCCTCGCGACCAGAAACAGTTCTTC.

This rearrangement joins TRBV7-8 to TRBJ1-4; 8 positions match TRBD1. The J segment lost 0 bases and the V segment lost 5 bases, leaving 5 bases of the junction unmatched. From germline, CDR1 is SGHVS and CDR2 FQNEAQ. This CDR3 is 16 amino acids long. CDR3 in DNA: TGTGCCAGCAGCCGGGGACAGGTTGCAACTAATGAAAAACTGTTTTTT. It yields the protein CASSRGQVATNEKLFF.

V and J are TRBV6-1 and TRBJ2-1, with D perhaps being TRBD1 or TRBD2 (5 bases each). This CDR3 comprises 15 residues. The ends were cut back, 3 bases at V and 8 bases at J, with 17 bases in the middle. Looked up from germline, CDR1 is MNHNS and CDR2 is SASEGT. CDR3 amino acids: CASSDGGREFDEQFF. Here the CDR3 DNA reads TGTGCCAGCAGTGATGGAGGCAGGGAATTTGATGAGCAGTTCTTC.

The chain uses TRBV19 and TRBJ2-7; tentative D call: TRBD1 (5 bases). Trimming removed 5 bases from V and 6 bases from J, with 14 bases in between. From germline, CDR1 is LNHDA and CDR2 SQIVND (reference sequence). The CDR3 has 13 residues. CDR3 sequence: CASSLQQQGEQYF. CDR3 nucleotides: TGTGCCAGTAGTCTCCAGCAGCAGGGCGAGCAGTACTTC.

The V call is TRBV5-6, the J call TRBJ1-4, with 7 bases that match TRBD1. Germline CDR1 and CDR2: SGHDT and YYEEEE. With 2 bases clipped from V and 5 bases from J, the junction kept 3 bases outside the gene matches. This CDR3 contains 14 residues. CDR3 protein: CASSLGTANEKLFF. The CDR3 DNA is TGTGCCAGCAGCTTAGGGACAGCAAATGAAAAACTGTTTTTT.

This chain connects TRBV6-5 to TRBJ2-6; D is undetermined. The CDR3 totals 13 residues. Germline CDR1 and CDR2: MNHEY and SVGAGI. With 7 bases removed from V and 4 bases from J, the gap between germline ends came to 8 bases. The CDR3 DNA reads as TGTGCCAGCACTAATACCGGGGCCAACGTCCTGACTTTC. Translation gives CASTNTGANVLTF.

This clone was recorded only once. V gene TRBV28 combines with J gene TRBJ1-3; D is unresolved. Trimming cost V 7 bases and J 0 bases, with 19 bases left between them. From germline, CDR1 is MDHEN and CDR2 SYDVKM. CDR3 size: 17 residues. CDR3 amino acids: CASKPFGVGSSGNTIYF. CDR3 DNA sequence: TGTGCCAGCAAACCTTTCGGGGTCGGCTCCTCTGGAAACACCATATATTTT.

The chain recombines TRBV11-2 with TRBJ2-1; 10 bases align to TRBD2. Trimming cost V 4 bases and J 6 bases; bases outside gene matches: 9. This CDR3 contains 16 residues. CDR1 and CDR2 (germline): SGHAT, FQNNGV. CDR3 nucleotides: TGTGCCAGCAGCTCAAGAAGCGGGAGGGCCATCAATGAGCAGTTCTTC. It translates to CASSSRSGRAINEQFF.

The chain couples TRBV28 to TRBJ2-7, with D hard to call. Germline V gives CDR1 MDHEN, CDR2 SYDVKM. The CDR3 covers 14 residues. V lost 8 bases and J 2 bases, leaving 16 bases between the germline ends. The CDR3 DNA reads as TGTGCCAGCGGGCAGGTCGTACCTACCTACGAGCAGTACTTC. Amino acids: CASGQVVPTYEQYF.